The sequence of this T cell receptor beta chain was determined in a study of shared clonotypes between healthy human individuals. Naive CD8 populations comprised CD45RO-negative cells positively selected for CCR7, excluding terminally differentiated effector memory CD45RA+ cells. Looked up from germline, CDR1 is SGDLS and CDR2 is YYNGEE. V was shortened by 2 bases and J by 5 bases, with 10 bases between the two germline ends. This CDR3 has 13 residues. Profiling relied on immunoSEQ multiplex PCR, and the TCRdb table lists in-frame clones only, not all of them. This table holds 1.5 million to 2.5 million clones, approximately 94% found once.

Source material: naive CD8+ T cells sorted from blood. This clonotype was sampled from a man younger than 35 in good health. The rearrangement links TRBV9 to TRBJ2-5, with D perhaps matching TRBD1 or TRBD2 (6 bases each). This chain's CDR3 is CASSVWGAETQYF. CDR3 DNA: TGTGCCAGCAGCGTTTGGGGGGCGGAGACCCAGTACTTC.